This T cell receptor (beta chain) was documented in a study of T cell changes during pregnancy in multiple sclerosis. The length of the CDR3 is 14 residues. Germline V lookup: CDR1 MDHEN, CDR2 SYDVKM. Trimming stripped 5 bases from V and 3 bases from J, with 14 bases between. The assay was immunoSEQ multiplex PCR, and TCRdb's table has in-frame clones only and misses some. The profile shows 39,000 or so clones, 90% of them singletons. The sequence was obtained from a female donor with multiple sclerosis, enrolled in a pregnancy study. The V gene is TRBV28, the J gene TRBJ2-7, with D possibly matching TRBD2 (7 bases). Specimen: CD8+ T cells from peripheral blood mononuclear cells, collected in the first trimester of pregnancy. This CDR3 is CASSLGLGGYEQYF. The DNA for the CDR3 is TGTGCCAGCAGTCTCGGACTAGGGGGCTACGAGCAGTACTTC. Combining the CDR3 with reference TRBV28 and TRBJ2-7 gives the whole variable domain DVKVTQSSRYLVKRTGEKVFLECVQDMDHENMFWYRQDPGLGLRLIYFSYDVKMKEKGDIPEGYSVSREKKERFSLILESASTNQTSMYLCASSLGLGGYEQYFGPGTRLTVT.